The following is a T cell receptor (beta chain) sequence with its context. Its target is unknown. The entry originates in a study of OX40 agonist ivuxolimab in advanced cancers. As for the study in general: Dose-escalation patients suffered from hepatocellular carcinoma, melanoma, renal cell or head and neck cancer. Study outcomes and limitations: There was clonal expansion of CD4+ and CD8+ blood T cells by week 6 at 0.1 to 3.0 mg/kg. The investigators did not determine what antigen specificity the expanded peripheral T cells had.

Using immunoSEQ multiplex PCR, the repertoire was profiled, and TCRdb retains in-frame clones only, with some absent. The sample records 52,000 or so clones, less than 90% being singletons. Germline lookup yields CDR1 SGHAT and CDR2 FQNNGV. This CDR3 has 14 amino acids. V shed 5 bases and J 4 bases; nucleotides not matched to a gene: 7. The receptor's source is an adult with an advanced solid tumor such as melanoma, head and neck, liver or kidney cancer. The V call is TRBV11-2, the J call TRBJ2-7, with TRBD1 identical over 8 bases. The sample was CD4+ or CD8+ T cells sorted from blood, taken in a trial of the OX40 agonist ivuxolimab. For the CDR3, the DNA is TGTGCCAGCAGCCGACGACAGGGGCCATACGAGCAGTACTTC. Its protein is CASSRRQGPYEQYF.